Given below is one T cell receptor (beta chain) in context. No antigen is known for it. This sample was included in a study of T cells in localized non-small cell lung cancer. Study-wide results and caveats: Longer overall survival was linked to higher blood T cell density.

Sequencing used immunoSEQ multiplex PCR; TCRdb keeps in-frame clones, though not all of them. The sample has around 54,000 clones, approximately 90% seen once. Germline V gene sequence: CDR1 SGHTA, CDR2 FQGNSA. The V end lost 0 bases, the J end lost 1 base, and 9 bases lay between the germline ends. This CDR3 region has 15 residues. The clonotype originates from a male donor aged 60 or over with stage III squamous cell lung carcinoma. The sequencing used peripheral blood, collected before any cancer treatment. The rearrangement links TRBV7-2 to TRBJ1-1, with unresolved D. CDR3 residues: CASSLASGSNTEAFF. In DNA form, the CDR3 reads TGTGCCAGCAGCTTAGCGTCGGGGTCGAACACTGAAGCTTTCTTT. Drawing the rest from reference TRBV7-2 and TRBJ1-1, the complete variable domain is GAGVSQSPSNKVTEKGKDVELRCDPISGHTALYWYRQSLGQGLEFLIYFQGNSAPDKSGLPSDRFSAERTGGSVSTLTIQRTQQEDSAVYLCASSLASGSNTEAFFGQGTRLTVV.